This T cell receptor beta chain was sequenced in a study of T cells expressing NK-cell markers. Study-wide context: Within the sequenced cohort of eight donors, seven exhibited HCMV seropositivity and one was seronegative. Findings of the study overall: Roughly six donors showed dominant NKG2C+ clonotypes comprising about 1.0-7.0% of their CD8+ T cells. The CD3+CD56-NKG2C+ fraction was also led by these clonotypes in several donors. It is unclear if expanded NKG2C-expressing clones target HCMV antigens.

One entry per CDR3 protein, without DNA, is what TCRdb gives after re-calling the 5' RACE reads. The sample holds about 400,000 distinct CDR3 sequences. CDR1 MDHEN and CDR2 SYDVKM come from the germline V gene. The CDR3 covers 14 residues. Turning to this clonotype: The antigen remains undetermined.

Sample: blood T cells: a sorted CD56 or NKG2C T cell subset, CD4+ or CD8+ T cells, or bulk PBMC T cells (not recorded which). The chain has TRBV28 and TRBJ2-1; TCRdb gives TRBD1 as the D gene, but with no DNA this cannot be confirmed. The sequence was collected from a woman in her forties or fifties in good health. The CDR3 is CASYMGVSSNEQFF. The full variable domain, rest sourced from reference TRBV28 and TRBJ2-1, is DVKVTQSSRYLVKRTGEKVFLECVQDMDHENMFWYRQDPGLGLRLIYFSYDVKMKEKGDIPEGYSVSREKKERFSLILESASTNQTSMYLCASYMGVSSNEQFFGPGTRLTVL.